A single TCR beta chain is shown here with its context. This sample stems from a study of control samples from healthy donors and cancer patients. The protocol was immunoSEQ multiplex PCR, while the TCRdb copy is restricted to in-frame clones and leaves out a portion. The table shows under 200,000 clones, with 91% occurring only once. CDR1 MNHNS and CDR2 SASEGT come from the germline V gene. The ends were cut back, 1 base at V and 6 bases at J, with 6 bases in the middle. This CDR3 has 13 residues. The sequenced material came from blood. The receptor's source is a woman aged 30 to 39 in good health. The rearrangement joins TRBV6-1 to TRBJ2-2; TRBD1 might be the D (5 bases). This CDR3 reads CASSEGRAGELFF. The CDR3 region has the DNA TGTGCCAGCAGTGAAGGCAGGGCCGGGGAGCTGTTTTTT.